A single sample gave rise to the 15 T cell receptor beta chains below, sequenced in a study of CD8 T cells in Susac syndrome (dated by TCRdb to about 2019). Libraries were constructed by the immunoSEQ multiplex PCR assay. RNA was extracted using the RNeasy kit, and roughly 0.45 to 1 microgram was reverse transcribed with random hexamers. TCRdb redid the processing of the public reads, applying fastp at Q25 and MiXCR, and retained in-frame beta chains. Rows merge per CDR3 protein into single entries with the most common DNA and genes. The sample table lists 84,000 or so distinct CDR3 sequences, roughly 95% of them with a count of one. The ten biggest clones cover approximately 0.41% of the sample. The sequenced sample was CD8+ T cells from PBMCs. These receptors were collected from a human donor with Susac syndrome.

CDR3 amino acids: CASSFRPSPQETQYF. The DNA for the CDR3 is TGTGCCAGCAGCTTTCGCCCCAGCCCACAAGAGACCCAGTACTTC. The chain joins TRBV5-4 to TRBJ2-5; no clear D gene. CDR1 is SGHNT, CDR2 YYREEE, per germline (reference sequence). The ends were cut back, 2 bases at V and 2 bases at J, with 13 bases in the middle. This CDR3 is built from 15 residues.

The chain couples TRBV20-1 to TRBJ1-5, with a tentative D call TRBD1 (6 bases). The CDR3 has 13 amino acids. Per germline, CDR1 DFQATT and CDR2 SNEGSKA (reference sequence). V shed 5 bases and J shed 3 bases, with 11 bases lying between them. CDR3 protein: CSAVTGPNQPQHF. The CDR3 coding sequence is TGCAGTGCTGTCACAGGGCCCAATCAGCCCCAGCATTTT.

This chain connects TRBV12-5 to TRBJ2-3; a possible D gene is TRBD2 (6 bases). The length of the CDR3 is 17 residues. V lost 2 bases and J 4 bases, leaving 19 bases between the germline ends. CDR1 is LGHNT and CDR2 is FRNRAP in the germline V gene. CDR3 coding DNA: TGTGCTAGTGGTTTGTTCCGGGGCGGCGGGAAGGCAGATACGCAGTATTTT. Translating it yields CASGLFRGGGKADTQYF.

V usage is TRBV15 and J usage is TRBJ2-1; 9 bases map to TRBD1. The germline CDR1 and CDR2 sequences are LNHNV and YYDKDF (reference sequence). After removal of 3 bases from V and 15 bases from J, the junction contained 12 bases not matched to a gene. This CDR3 comprises 14 residues. The CDR3 reads CATSRDARDRARFF. CDR3 sequence (DNA): TGTGCCACCAGCAGGGACGCTCGGGACAGGGCGCGGTTCTTC.

This clonotype came up a few times. The V gene is TRBV11-2, the J gene TRBJ2-1; 11 bases map to TRBD2. This CDR3 contains 17 residues. CDR1 SGHAT and CDR2 FQNNGV come from the germline V gene. Trimming removed 5 bases from V and 2 bases from J; junction bases left unmatched: 8. CDR3 nucleotides: TGTGCCAGCAGCCCAATAGCGGGAGGGCCCCCCTACAATGAGCAGTTCTTC. Its protein product is CASSPIAGGPPYNEQFF.

For the CDR3, the DNA is TGTGCCAGCTCCTTCGGGGGGGCCGGCACAGATACGCAGTATTTT. Amino acids: CASSFGGAGTDTQYF. This chain connects TRBV27 to TRBJ2-3, with TRBD2 identical over 8 bases. V was pared by 8 bases and J by 1 base, with 8 bases of the junction left unmatched. This CDR3 comprises 15 residues. Looked up from germline, CDR1 is MNHEY and CDR2 is SMNVEV (reference sequence).

The V gene is TRBV29-1, the J gene TRBJ1-1, with D unclear. V lost 6 bases to trimming and J lost 2 bases, with 10 bases between them. The CDR3 runs to 12 residues. From germline, CDR1 is SQVTM and CDR2 ANQGSEA. CDR3 region: CSVPADNTEAFF. CDR3 sequence (DNA): TGCAGCGTCCCCGCGGACAACACTGAAGCTTTCTTT.

The chain has TRBV9 and TRBJ2-4; D may be TRBD2 (5 bases). The CDR3 is made up of 14 amino acids. Deletions cut 4 bases from V and 0 bases from J, with 8 bases between. Germline CDR1 SGDLS, CDR2 YYNGEE. CDR3 sequence (DNA): TGTGCCAGCAGCACCGGACTAGCCAAAAACATTCAGTACTTC. Amino acids: CASSTGLAKNIQYF.

This chain links TRBV13 with TRBJ2-4; D gene unclear. V lost 0 bases to trimming and J lost 6 bases, with 6 bases between them. Germline V CDR1 and CDR2: PRHDT, FYEKMQ (reference sequence). This CDR3 is built from 13 residues. CDR3 sequence (DNA): TGTGCCAGCAGCTTAGGCCTTGGAAACATTCAGTACTTC. Translated, it gives CASSLGLGNIQYF.

This chain links TRBV18 with TRBJ2-1, with D unclear. Trimming took off 8 bases at V and 6 bases at J, with 8 bases between the two ends. Germline V CDR1 and CDR2: KGHSH, LQKENI. CDR3 size: 11 residues. The CDR3 region has the DNA TGTGCCAGCCGTGAATCCAATGAGCAGTTCTTC. The encoded protein is CASRESNEQFF. Using reference TRBV18 and TRBJ2-1 for the parts outside the CDR3, the full variable domain is NAGVMQNPRHLVRRRGQEARLRCSPMKGHSHVYWYRQLPEEGLKFMVYLQKENIIDESGMPKERFSAEFPKEGPSILRIQQVVRGDSAAYFCASRESNEQFFGPGTRLTVL.

The chain couples TRBV13 to TRBJ1-2, with 9 bases fitting TRBD1. Germline-derived CDR1 and CDR2 are PRHDT and FYEKMQ (reference sequence). J lost 2 bases, V lost 4 bases, and 8 bases had no gene match. The CDR3 consists of 16 residues. CDR3 loop: CASSYRDREENYGYTF. The CDR3 nucleotides are TGTGCCAGCAGCTACCGGGACAGGGAGGAAAACTATGGCTACACCTTC.

The rearrangement joins TRBV18 to TRBJ1-1; D may be TRBD1 (5 bases). The germline V gene has CDR1 KGHSH and CDR2 LQKENI. The CDR3 has 14 residues. V was pared by 0 bases and J by 5 bases, with 10 bases between. The CDR3 protein is CASSPPYRQTEAFF. Written as DNA, the CDR3 is TGTGCCAGCTCACCACCTTACAGGCAAACTGAAGCTTTCTTT.

This chain connects TRBV29-1 to TRBJ2-1; 13 bases are a match to TRBD2. The trim removed 4 bases at V and 7 bases at J, leaving 10 bases unmatched. Germline V gene lookup returns CDR1 SQVTM and CDR2 ANQGSEA. This CDR3 is 16 amino acids long. CDR3 nucleotide sequence: TGCAGCGTTGCTGGGACTAGCGGGACGGGGGGGAATGAGCAGTTCTTC. It codes for CSVAGTSGTGGNEQFF.

This clonotype was recorded once. The chain employs TRBV20-1 and TRBJ1-1, with TRBD1 matching 9 bases. Germline CDR1 is DFQATT and CDR2 is SNEGSKA (reference sequence). The CDR3 loop spans 15 amino acids. V gave up 0 bases and J gave up 3 bases; unmatched junction bases: 5. CDR3 protein: CSARDLQGADTEAFF. The CDR3 DNA is TGCAGTGCTAGAGATCTACAGGGGGCAGACACTGAAGCTTTCTTT.

The chain carries TRBV5-1 and TRBJ1-2, with a tentative D call TRBD1 (6 bases). This CDR3 is built from 15 residues. The germline V gene encodes CDR1 SGHRS and CDR2 YFSETQ. Deletions cut 2 bases from V and 11 bases from J, with 22 bases between. The CDR3 region has the DNA TGCGCCAGCAGCTTCGGACAGTTTAAATTTGCTCGATACACCTTC. Residues: CASSFGQFKFARYTF.